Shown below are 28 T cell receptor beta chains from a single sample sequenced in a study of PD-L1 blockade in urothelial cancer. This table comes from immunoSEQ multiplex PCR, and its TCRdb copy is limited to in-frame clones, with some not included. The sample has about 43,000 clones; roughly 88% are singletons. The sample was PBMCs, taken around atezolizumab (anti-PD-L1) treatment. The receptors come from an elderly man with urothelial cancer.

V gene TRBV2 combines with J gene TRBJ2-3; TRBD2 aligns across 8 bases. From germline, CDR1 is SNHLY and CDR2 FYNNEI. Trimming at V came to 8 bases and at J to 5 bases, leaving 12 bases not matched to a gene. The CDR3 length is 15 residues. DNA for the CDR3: TGTGCCAGCGTCGGGCGGGAGGCAAGAGGAGATACGCAGTATTTT. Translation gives CASVGREARGDTQYF.

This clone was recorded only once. The CDR3 spells CASTPKQGGEKLFF. CDR3 coding DNA: TGTGCCAGCACCCCAAAACAGGGCGGGGAAAAACTGTTTTTT. The chain employs TRBV6-5 and TRBJ1-4; D is possibly TRBD1 (6 bases). Germline V gene data show CDR1 as MNHEY and CDR2 as SVGAGI. Between the trimmed V and J ends, which lost 7 bases and 8 bases, there was a span of 17 bases. CDR3 length: 14 residues.

CDR3 nucleotides: TGTGCCAGCAGCCAGGGACTAGCGGGGTCCACAGATACGCAGTATTTT. Protein: CASSQGLAGSTDTQYF. The chain is built from TRBV14 and TRBJ2-3, with TRBD2 matching 13 bases. Germline V gene lookup returns CDR1 SGHDN and CDR2 FVKESK. The CDR3 covers 16 residues. Trimming removed 3 bases from V and 2 bases from J; junction bases left unmatched: 2.

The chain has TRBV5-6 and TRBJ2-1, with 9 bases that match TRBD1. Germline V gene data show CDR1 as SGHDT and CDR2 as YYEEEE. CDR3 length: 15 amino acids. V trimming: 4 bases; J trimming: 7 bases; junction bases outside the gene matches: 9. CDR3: CASSRNTGGGNEQFF. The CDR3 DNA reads TGTGCCAGCAGCCGGAATACAGGGGGCGGGAATGAGCAGTTCTTC.

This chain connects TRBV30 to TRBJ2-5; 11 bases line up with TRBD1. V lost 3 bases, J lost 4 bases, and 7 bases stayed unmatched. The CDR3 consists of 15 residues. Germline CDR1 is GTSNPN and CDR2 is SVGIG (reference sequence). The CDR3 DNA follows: TGTGCCTGGAGAGGGGGACAGGGGGGGCGAGAGACCCAGTACTTC. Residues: CAWRGGQGGRETQYF.

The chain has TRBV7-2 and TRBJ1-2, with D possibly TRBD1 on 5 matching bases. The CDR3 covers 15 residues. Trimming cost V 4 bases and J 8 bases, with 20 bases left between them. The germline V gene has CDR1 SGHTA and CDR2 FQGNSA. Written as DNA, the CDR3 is TGTGCCAGCAGCTCCAGGGTTCTCGTCTTGCGGGGCTACACCTTC. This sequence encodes CASSSRVLVLRGYTF.

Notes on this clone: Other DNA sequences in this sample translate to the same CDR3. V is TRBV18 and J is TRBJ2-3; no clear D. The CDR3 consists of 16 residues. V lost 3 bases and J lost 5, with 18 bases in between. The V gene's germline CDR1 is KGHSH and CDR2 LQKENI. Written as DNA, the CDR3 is TGTGCCAGCTCACCGTTGGGTCACGCATCAGGAGATACGCAGTATTTT. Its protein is CASSPLGHASGDTQYF.

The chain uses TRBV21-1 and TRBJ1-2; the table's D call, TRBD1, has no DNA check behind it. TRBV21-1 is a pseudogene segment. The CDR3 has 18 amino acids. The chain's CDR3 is CASSKATNQGTDNYGYTF. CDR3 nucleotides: TGTGCCAGCAGCAAAGCCACGAACCAAGGGACAGATAACTATGGCTACACCTTC.

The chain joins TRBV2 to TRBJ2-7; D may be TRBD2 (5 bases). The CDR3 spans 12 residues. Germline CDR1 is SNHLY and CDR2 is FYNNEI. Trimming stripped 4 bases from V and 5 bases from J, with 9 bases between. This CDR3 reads CASSVEGDEQYF. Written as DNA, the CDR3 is TGTGCCAGCAGTGTTGAGGGTGACGAGCAGTACTTC.

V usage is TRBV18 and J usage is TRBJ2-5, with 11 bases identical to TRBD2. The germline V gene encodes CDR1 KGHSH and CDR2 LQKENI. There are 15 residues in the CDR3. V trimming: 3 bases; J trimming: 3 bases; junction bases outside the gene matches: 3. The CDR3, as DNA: TGTGCCAGCTCACCTAGCGGGAGGGTGGAAGAGACCCAGTACTTC. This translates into CASSPSGRVEETQYF. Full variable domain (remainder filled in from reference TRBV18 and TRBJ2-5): NAGVMQNPRHLVRRRGQEARLRCSPMKGHSHVYWYRQLPEEGLKFMVYLQKENIIDESGMPKERFSAEFPKEGPSILRIQQVVRGDSAAYFCASSPSGRVEETQYFGPGTRLLVL.

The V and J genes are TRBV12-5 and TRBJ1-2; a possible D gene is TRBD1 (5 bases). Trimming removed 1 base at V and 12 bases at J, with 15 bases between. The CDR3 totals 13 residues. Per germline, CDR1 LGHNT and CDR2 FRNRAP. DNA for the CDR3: TGTGCTAGTGGTTTGGACCCCCCCGGGGGGAACACCTTC. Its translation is CASGLDPPGGNTF. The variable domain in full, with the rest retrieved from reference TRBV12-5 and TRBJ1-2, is DARVTQTPRHKVTEMGQEVTMRCQPILGHNTVFWYRQTMMQGLELLAYFRNRAPLDDSGMPKDRFSAEMPDATLATLKIQPSEPRDSAVYFCASGLDPPGGNTFGSGTRLTVV.

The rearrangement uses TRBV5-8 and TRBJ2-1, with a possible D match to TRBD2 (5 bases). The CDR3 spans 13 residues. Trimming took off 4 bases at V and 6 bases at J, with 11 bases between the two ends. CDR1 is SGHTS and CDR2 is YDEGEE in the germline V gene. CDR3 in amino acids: CASSRGMLNEQFF. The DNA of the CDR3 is TGTGCCAGCAGCCGGGGTATGCTCAATGAGCAGTTCTTC.

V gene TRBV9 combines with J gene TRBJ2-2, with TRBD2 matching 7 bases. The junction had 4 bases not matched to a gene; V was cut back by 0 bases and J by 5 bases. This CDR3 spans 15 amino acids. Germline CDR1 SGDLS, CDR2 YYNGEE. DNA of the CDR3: TGTGCCAGCAGCGTAGAAAGCGGGAAGACCGGGGAGCTGTTTTTT. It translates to CASSVESGKTGELFF.

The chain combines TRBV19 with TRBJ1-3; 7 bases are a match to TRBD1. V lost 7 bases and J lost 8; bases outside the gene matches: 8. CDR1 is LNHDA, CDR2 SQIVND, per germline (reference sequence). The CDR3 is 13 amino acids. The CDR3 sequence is CASTQGFLDTIYF. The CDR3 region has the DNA TGTGCCAGTACACAGGGGTTCTTGGACACCATATATTTT.

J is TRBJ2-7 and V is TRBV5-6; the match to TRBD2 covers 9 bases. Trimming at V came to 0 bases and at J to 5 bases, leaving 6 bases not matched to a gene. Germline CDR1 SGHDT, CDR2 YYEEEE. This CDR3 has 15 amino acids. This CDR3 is CASSLGLAASHEQYF. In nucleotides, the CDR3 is TGTGCCAGCAGCTTGGGACTAGCGGCTTCCCACGAGCAGTACTTC. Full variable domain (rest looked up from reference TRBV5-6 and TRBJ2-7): DAGVTQSPTHLIKTRGQQVTLRCSPKSGHDTVSWYQQALGQGPQFIFQYYEEEERQRGNFPDRFSGHQFPNYSSELNVNALLLGDSALYLCASSLGLAASHEQYFGPGTRLTVT.

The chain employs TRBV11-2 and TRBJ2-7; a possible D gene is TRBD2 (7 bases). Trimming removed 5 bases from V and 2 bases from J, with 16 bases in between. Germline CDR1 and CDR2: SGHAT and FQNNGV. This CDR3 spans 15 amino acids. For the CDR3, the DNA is TGTGCCAGCAGCCGGTACGCGGGGGCGACCTACGAGCAGTACTTC. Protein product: CASSRYAGATYEQYF. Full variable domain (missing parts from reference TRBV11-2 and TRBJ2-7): EAGVAQSPRYKIIEKRQSVAFWCNPISGHATLYWYQQILGQGPKLLIQFQNNGVVDDSQLPKDRFSAERLKGVDSTLKIQPAKLEDSAVYLCASSRYAGATYEQYFGPGTRLTVT.

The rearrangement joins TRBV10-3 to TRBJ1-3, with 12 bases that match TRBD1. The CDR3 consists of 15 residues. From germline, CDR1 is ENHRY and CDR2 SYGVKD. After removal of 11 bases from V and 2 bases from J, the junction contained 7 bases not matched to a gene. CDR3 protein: CASGGTGGAGNTIYF. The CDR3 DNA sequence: TGTGCCTCCGGAGGGACAGGGGGCGCTGGAAACACCATATATTTT.

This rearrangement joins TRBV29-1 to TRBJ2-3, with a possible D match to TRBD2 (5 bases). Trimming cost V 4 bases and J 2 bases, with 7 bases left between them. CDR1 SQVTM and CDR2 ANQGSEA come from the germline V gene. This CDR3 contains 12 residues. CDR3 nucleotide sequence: TGCAGCGTTGTACGGGACACAGATACGCAGTATTTT. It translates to CSVVRDTDTQYF.

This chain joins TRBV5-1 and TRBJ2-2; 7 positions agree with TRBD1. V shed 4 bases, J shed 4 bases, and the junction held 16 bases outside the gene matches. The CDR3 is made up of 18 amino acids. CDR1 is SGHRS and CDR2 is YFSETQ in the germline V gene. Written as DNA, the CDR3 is TGCGCCAGCAGCCCCGGGACAGAGATCGTGGTGCCCACCGGGGAGCTGTTTTTT. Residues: CASSPGTEIVVPTGELFF.

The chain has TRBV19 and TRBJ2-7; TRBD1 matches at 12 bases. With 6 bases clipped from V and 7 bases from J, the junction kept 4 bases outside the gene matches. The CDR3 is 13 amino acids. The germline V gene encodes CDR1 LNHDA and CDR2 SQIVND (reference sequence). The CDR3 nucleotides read TGTGCCAGTAGCAGGGACAGGGGGCTTGAGCAGTACTTC. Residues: CASSRDRGLEQYF.

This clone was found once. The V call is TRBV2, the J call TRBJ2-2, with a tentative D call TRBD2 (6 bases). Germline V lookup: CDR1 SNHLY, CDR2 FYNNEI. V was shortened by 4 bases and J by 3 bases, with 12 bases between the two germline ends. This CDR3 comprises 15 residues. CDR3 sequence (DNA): TGTGCCAGCAGTGGGCTGACTAGGCACACCGGGGAGCTGTTTTTT. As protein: CASSGLTRHTGELFF.

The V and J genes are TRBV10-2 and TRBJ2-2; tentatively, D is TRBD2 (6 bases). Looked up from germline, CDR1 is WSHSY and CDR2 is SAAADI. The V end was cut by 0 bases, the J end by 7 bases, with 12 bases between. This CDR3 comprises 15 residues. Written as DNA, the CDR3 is TGCGCCAGCAGTGAGTCTATGGGAGGCCGCGGGGAGCTGTTTTTT. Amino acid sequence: CASSESMGGRGELFF.

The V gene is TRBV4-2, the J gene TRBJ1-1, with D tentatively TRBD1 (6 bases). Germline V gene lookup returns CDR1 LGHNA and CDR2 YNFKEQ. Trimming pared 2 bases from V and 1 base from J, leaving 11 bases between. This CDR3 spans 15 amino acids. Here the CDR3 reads CASSQTTGPNTEAFF. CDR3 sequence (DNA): TGTGCCAGCAGCCAAACGACAGGCCCGAACACTGAAGCTTTCTTT.

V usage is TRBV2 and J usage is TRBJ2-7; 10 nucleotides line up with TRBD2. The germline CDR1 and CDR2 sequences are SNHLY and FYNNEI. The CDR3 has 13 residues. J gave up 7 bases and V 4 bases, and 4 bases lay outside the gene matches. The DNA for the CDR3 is TGTGCCAGCAGTGTTATAGCGGGGGGTGAGCAGTACTTC. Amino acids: CASSVIAGGEQYF.

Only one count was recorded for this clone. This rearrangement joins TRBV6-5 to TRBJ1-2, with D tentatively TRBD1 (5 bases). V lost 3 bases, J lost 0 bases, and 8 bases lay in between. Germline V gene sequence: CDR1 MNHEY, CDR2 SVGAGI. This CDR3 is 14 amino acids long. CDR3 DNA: TGTGCCAGCAGTTATCGGGGGTCTAACTATGGCTACACCTTC. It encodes CASSYRGSNYGYTF.

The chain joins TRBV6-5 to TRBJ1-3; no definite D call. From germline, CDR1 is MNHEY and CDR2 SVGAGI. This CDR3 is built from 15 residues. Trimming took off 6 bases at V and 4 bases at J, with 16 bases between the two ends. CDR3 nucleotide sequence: TGTGCCAGCAGGGAACAGCTTCTCAGGGGAAACACCATATATTTT. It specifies CASREQLLRGNTIYF.

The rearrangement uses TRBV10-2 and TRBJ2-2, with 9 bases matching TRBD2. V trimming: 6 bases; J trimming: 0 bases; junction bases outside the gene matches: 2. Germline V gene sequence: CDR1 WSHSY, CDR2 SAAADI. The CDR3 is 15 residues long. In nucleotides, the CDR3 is TGCGCCAGCAGGGCTAGCGGGACGAACACCGGGGAGCTGTTTTTT. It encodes CASRASGTNTGELFF.

CDR3 sequence (DNA): TGTGCCAGCAGAACTAGCGGGAGTTACGAGCAGTACTTC. Translation gives CASRTSGSYEQYF. The rearrangement uses TRBV6-5 and TRBJ2-7, with 11 bases lining up with TRBD2. Germline CDR1 MNHEY, CDR2 SVGAGI. CDR3 length: 13 amino acids. V shed 6 bases, J shed 4 bases, and the junction held 2 bases outside the gene matches.